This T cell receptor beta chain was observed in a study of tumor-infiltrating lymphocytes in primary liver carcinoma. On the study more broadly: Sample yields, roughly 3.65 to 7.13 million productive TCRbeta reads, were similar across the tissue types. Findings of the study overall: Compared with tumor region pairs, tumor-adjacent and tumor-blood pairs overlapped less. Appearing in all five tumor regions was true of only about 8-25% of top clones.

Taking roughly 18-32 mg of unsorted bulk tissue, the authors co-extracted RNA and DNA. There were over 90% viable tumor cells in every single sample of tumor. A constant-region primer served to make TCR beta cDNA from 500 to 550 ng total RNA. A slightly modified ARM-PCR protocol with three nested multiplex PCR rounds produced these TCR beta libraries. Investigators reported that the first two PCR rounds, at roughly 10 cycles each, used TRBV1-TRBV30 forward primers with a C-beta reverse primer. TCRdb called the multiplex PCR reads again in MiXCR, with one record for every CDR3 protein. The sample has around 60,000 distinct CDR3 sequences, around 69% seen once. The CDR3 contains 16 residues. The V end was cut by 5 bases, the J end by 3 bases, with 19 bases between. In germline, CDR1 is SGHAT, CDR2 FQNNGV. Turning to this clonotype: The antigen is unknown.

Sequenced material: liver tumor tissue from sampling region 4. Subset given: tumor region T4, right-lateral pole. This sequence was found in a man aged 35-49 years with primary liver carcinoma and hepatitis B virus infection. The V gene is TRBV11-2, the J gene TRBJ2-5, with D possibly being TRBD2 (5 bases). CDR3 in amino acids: CASSQSRGDGKETQYF. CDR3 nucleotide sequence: TGTGCCAGCAGCCAATCTCGTGGCGACGGGAAAGAGACCCAGTACTTC.